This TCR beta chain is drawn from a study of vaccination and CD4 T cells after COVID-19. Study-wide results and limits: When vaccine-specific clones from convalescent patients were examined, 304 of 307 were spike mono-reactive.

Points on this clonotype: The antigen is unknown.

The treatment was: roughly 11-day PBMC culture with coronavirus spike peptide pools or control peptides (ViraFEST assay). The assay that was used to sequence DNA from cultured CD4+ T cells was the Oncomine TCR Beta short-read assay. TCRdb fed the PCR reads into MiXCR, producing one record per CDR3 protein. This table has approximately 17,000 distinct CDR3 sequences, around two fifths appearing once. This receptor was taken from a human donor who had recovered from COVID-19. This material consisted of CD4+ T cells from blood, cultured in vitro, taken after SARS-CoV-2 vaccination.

CDR3: CSARGTGDQPQHF. In DNA form, the CDR3 reads TGCAGTGCTAGAGGGACAGGCGATCAGCCCCAGCATTTT. The V call is TRBV20-1, the J call TRBJ1-5, with TRBD1 matching over 7 bases. This CDR3 has 13 residues. Germline V gene lookup returns CDR1 DFQATT and CDR2 SNEGSKA (reference sequence). The V segment lost 1 base and the J segment 5 bases; nucleotides outside the gene matches: 2.